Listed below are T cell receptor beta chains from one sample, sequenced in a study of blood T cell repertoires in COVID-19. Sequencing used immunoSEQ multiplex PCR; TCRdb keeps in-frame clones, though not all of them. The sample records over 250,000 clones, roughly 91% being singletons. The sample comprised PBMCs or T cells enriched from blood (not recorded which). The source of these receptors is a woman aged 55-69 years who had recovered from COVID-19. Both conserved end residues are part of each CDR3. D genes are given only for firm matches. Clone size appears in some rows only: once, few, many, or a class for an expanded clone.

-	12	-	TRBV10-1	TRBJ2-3	CASSIDTDTQYF	TGCGCCAGCAGTATAGACACAGATACGCAGTATTTT
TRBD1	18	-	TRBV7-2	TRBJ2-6	CASRAPGQGRLGANVLTF	TGTGCCAGCAGGGCACCGGGACAGGGCAGACTTGGGGCCAACGTCCTGACTTTC
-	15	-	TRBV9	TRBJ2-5	CASSPRGLEQETQYF	TGTGCCAGCAGCCCCCGAGGCCTAGAGCAAGAGACCCAGTACTTC
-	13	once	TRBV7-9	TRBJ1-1	CASSLLQGKEAFF	TGTGCCAGCAGCTTATTGCAGGGTAAGGAAGCTTTCTTT
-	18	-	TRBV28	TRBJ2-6	CASSLGGQGSSGANVLTF	TGTGCCAGCAGTTTGGGGGGGCAGGGGAGCTCTGGGGCCAACGTCCTGACTTTC
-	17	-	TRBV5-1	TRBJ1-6	CASSLEPSSSYNSPLHF	TGCGCCAGCAGCTTGGAACCCTCCAGCTCCTATAATTCACCCCTCCACTTT
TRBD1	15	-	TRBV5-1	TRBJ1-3	CASSLVQGGGNTIYF	TGCGCCAGCAGCTTGGTTCAGGGGGGTGGAAACACCATATATTTT
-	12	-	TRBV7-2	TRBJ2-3	CASSLSRDTQYF	TGTGCCAGCAGCTTATCGAGGGATACGCAGTATTTT
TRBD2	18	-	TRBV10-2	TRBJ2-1	CANNRGEDHQRGVNEQFF	TGCGCCAATAACCGCGGGGAAGATCACCAGCGGGGGGTCAATGAGCAGTTCTTC
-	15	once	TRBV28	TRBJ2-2	CASTLKGLYTGELFF	TGTGCCAGCACCTTGAAGGGACTTTACACCGGGGAGCTGTTTTTT
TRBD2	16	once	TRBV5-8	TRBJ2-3	CASSLAGGLPTDTQYF	TGTGCCAGCAGCTTAGCGGGGGGGTTACCTACAGATACGCAGTATTTT
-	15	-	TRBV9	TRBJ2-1	CASSEPGISYNEQFF	TGTGCCAGCAGCGAGCCGGGGATCTCCTACAATGAGCAGTTCTTC
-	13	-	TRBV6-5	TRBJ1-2	CASSPPTNYGYTF	TGTGCCAGCAGCCCCCCAACTAACTATGGCTACACCTTC
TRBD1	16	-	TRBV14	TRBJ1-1	CASSRHGYNRGEEAFF	TGTGCCAGCAGCCGTCATGGTTACAACAGGGGGGAAGAAGCTTTCTTT
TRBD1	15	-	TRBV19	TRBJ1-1	CATIGQGPWMTEAFF	TGTGCCACGATAGGACAGGGGCCATGGATGACTGAAGCTTTCTTT
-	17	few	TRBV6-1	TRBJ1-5	CASSEGSYTSSNQPQHF	TGTGCCAGCAGTGAGGGCAGTTATACAAGTAGCAATCAGCCCCAGCATTTT
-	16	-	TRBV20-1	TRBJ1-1	CSASRIGGYLNTEAFF	TGCAGTGCTAGTCGGATTGGAGGGTACCTGAACACTGAAGCTTTCTTT
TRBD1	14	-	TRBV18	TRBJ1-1	CASSGTGMNTEAFF	TGTGCCAGCTCCGGGACAGGAATGAACACTGAAGCTTTCTTT
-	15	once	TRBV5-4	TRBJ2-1	CASSFRQRGANEQFF	TGTGCCAGCAGCTTCAGACAACGGGGGGCGAATGAGCAGTTCTTC
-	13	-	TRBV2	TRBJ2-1	CASNRYGYNEQFF	TGTGCCAGCAACAGGTATGGCTACAATGAGCAGTTCTTC
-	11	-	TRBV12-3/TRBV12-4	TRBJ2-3	CASSFLDTQYF	TGTGCCAGCAGTTTTCTCGATACGCAGTATTTT
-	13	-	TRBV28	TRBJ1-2	CASSLPPSYGYTF	TGTGCCAGCAGTCTACCACCTTCCTATGGCTACACCTTC
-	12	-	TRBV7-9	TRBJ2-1	CASIRLGNEQFF	TGTGCCAGCATACGACTCGGCAATGAGCAGTTCTTC
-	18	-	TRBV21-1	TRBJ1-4	CASSKVRGPGQGSEKLFF	TGTGCCAGCAGCAAAGTCCGCGGGCCTGGACAGGGATCGGAAAAACTGTTTTTT
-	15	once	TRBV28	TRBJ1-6	CASSTKGIGNSPLHF	TGTGCCAGCAGCACTAAGGGGATCGGTAATTCACCCCTCCACTTT
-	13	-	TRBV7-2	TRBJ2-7	CASSKGRETEQYF	TGTGCCAGCAGCAAAGGCCGGGAGACTGAGCAGTACTTC
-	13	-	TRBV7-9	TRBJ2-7	CASSSPGRYEQYF	TGTGCCAGCAGCTCGCCCGGGAGATACGAGCAGTACTTC
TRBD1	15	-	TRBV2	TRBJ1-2	CASSPDRGENYGYTF	TGTGCCAGCAGCCCCGACAGGGGGGAAAACTATGGCTACACCTTC
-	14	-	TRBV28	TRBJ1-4	CASSNGGTNEKLFF	TGTGCCAGCAGTAACGGAGGGACTAATGAAAAACTGTTTTTT
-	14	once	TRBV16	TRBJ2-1	CASSKAEVPYEQFF	TGTGCCAGCAGTAAGGCGGAGGTACCTTATGAGCAGTTCTTC
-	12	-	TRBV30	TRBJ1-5	CAFDRPNQPQHF	TGTGCCTTTGACAGGCCAAATCAGCCCCAGCATTTT
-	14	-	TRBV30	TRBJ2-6	CAYIQGPGANVLTF	TGTGCCTATATTCAGGGGCCTGGGGCCAACGTCCTGACTTTC
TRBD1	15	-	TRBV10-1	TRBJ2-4	CASSAGGLAKNIQYF	TGCGCCAGCAGTGCAGGGGGCCTTGCCAAAAACATTCAGTACTTC
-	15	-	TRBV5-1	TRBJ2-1	CASSLDTGTYNEQFF	TGCGCCAGCAGCTTGGATACGGGAACCTACAATGAGCAGTTCTTC
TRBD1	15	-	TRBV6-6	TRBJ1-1	CASSYSQGPLGEAFF	TGTGCCAGCAGTTACTCACAGGGGCCCCTTGGTGAAGCTTTCTTT
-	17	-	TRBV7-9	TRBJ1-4	CASSLRHSLTTNEKLFF	TGTGCCAGCAGCTTACGGCACAGCCTCACAACTAATGAAAAACTGTTTTTT
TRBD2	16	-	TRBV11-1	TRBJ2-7	CASSLGLAGTSYEQYF	TGTGCCAGCAGCCTGGGACTAGCGGGTACGTCCTACGAGCAGTACTTC
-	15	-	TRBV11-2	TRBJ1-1	CASSLLRGKGTEAFF	TGTGCCAGCAGCTTACTCAGGGGAAAGGGTACTGAAGCTTTCTTT
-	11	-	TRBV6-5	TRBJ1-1	CASKGETEAFF	TGTGCCAGCAAAGGAGAGACTGAAGCTTTCTTT
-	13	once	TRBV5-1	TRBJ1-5	CASSPAGGQPQHF	TGCGCCAGCAGCCCGGCCGGGGGGCAGCCCCAGCATTTT
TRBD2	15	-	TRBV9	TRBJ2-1	CASSASGRTVDEQFF	TGTGCCAGCAGCGCTAGCGGGAGGACGGTCGATGAGCAGTTCTTC
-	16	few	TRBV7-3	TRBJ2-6	CASSQTGQPGANVLTF	TGTGCCAGCAGCCAAACAGGCCAGCCTGGGGCCAACGTCCTGACTTTC
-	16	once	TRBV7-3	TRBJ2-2	CASSLTSSRGTGELFF	TGTGCCAGCAGCTTAACATCTAGCAGGGGCACCGGGGAGCTGTTTTTT
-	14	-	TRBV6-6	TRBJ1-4	CASSATRGGEKLFF	TGTGCCAGCAGTGCCACTCGAGGGGGTGAAAAACTGTTTTTT
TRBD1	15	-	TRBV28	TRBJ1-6	CASRSPGQGHSPLHF	TGTGCCAGCAGATCCCCGGGACAGGGGCACTCACCCCTCCACTTT